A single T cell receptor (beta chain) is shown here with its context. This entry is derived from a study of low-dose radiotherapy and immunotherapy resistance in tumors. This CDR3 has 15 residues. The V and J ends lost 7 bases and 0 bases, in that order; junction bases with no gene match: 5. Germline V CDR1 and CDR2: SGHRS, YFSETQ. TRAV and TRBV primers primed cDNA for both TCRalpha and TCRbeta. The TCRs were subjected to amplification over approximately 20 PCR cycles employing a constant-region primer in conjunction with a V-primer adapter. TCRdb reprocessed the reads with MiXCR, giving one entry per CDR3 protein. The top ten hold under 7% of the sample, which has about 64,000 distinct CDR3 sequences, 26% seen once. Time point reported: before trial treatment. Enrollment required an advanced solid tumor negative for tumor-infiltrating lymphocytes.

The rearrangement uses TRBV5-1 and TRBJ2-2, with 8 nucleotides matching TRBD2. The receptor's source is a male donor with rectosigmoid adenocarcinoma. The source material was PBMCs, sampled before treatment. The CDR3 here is CASWDSGANTGELFF. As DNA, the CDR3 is TGCGCCAGCTGGGATAGCGGGGCGAACACCGGGGAGCTGTTTTTT.